This passage covers 17 T cell receptor beta chains from one sample sequenced in a study of follicular helper T cells after annual influenza vaccination (dated by TCRdb to 2016 to 2017). Libraries were built with the immunoSEQ multiplex PCR assay. The table comes from immuneACCESS by way of TCRdb, which keeps in-frame sequences with V and J called. Part of the clones is missing from these tables; in studies checked, under half for an unresolved V gene and the rest for unknown reasons. For this sample the table gives nearly 9,000 clones, of which almost 80% were detected only once. The ten biggest clones cover around 3.1% of the sample. The sample's time point label, in plain terms: 2014-2015 season, pre-vaccination. Sequencing was performed on CXCR5+ CD38- circulating T follicular helper cells from blood, taken on the day of influenza vaccination. According to the study, the label for this sample's cell subset or site signals: circulating Tfh, non-naive CD4+CXCR5+PD-1+ (ICOS+CD38+ or ICOS-CD38-). The receptors stem from an adult who received the influenza vaccine.

CDR3 amino acids: CASSLSQSGYTF. The CDR3, as DNA: TGTGCCAGCAGTTTATCACAGTCTGGCTACACCTTC. The V gene is TRBV28, the J gene TRBJ1-2; no reliable D call. The V end was cut by 1 base, the J end by 7 bases, with 7 bases between. There are 12 residues in the CDR3. From germline, CDR1 is MDHEN and CDR2 SYDVKM.

This chain links TRBV18 with TRBJ1-1; D unclear. The CDR3 runs to 13 residues. Germline values: CDR1 KGHSH, CDR2 LQKENI. The ends were cut back, 3 bases at V and 0 bases at J, with 5 bases in the middle. CDR3 DNA: TGTGCCAGCTCACCCCCGGTGAACACTGAAGCTTTCTTT. Translated, it gives CASSPPVNTEAFF.

The chain has TRBV29-1 and TRBJ2-1; maybe TRBD2 (6 bases). The CDR3 runs 15 residues. The ends were cut back, 7 bases at V and 0 bases at J, with 16 bases in the middle. In germline, CDR1 is SQVTM, CDR2 ANQGSEA. The CDR3 DNA is TGCAGCGGTTTTAGCGGTTCTGCCTCCTACAATGAGCAGTTCTTC. Encoded protein: CSGFSGSASYNEQFF.

This chain joins TRBV19 and TRBJ2-2; possibly TRBD1 or TRBD2 for D (6 bases each). Germline CDR1 reads LNHDA; CDR2 reads SQIVND (reference sequence). V was clipped by 6 bases and J by 1 base, with 15 bases between them. The CDR3 contains 16 residues. CDR3 DNA sequence: TGTGCCAGTAGCCCTGGCCGGGGGCGGAACACCGGGGAGCTGTTTTTT. Translated: CASSPGRGRNTGELFF.

This chain joins TRBV5-1 and TRBJ2-1; 8 nucleotides line up with TRBD2. This CDR3 comprises 15 residues. V dropped 1 base and J dropped 8; count of bases not matched to a gene: 8. Germline V gene lookup returns CDR1 SGHRS and CDR2 YFSETQ. Written as DNA, the CDR3 is TGCGCCAGCAGCTTGAGAATCCGGGAGGGTGATGAGCAGTTCTTC. This codes for CASSLRIREGDEQFF.

The rearrangement uses TRBV5-6 and TRBJ1-2; TRBD1 is a possible D gene (5 bases). Germline CDR1 SGHDT, CDR2 YYEEEE. V lost 2 bases and J lost 7, with 9 bases in between. The CDR3 runs to 12 residues. This chain's CDR3 is CASSLGAGGYTF. The CDR3 nucleotides read TGTGCCAGCAGCTTAGGGGCTGGTGGCTACACCTTC.

CDR3 sequence: CASSLGDLTPFF. The CDR3 region has the DNA TGTGCCAGCAGCTTAGGGGACCTTACCCCGTTCTTC. This chain connects TRBV7-2 to TRBJ2-1; the D call may be TRBD1 or TRBD2 (5 bases each). The ends were cut back, 1 base at V and 15 bases at J, with 13 bases in the middle. CDR1 and CDR2 (germline): SGHTA, FQGNSA. The CDR3 covers 12 residues.

The chain carries TRBV19 and TRBJ2-7, with TRBD1 matching 7 bases. The germline CDR1 and CDR2 sequences are LNHDA and SQIVND (reference sequence). This CDR3 region has 14 residues. V was clipped by 0 bases and J by 2 bases; unmatched bases: 1. CDR3 loop: CASSIERGPYEQYF. The CDR3 nucleotides read TGTGCCAGTAGTATAGAGAGGGGGCCCTACGAGCAGTACTTC.

This clone was seen more than once but under ten times. The rearrangement joins TRBV4-1 to TRBJ1-5, with D maybe TRBD1 (5 bases). Per the germline V gene, CDR1 is MGHRA and CDR2 is YSYEKL. V was trimmed by 0 bases and J by 6 bases, leaving 18 bases between them. This CDR3 region has 17 residues. The CDR3 region is CASSQEVIGALSQPQHF. The CDR3 nucleotides read TGCGCCAGCAGCCAAGAGGTTATCGGGGCGCTGAGTCAGCCCCAGCATTTT.

This clone has only a few counts. This chain joins TRBV10-3 and TRBJ1-6, with unresolved D. Germline V gene sequence: CDR1 ENHRY, CDR2 SYGVKD. The CDR3 runs to 12 residues. V gave up 10 bases and J gave up 7 bases, with 11 bases separating them. CDR3 sequence (DNA): TGTGCCACGCGACTGGAGAATTCACCCCTCCACTTT. Its protein product is CATRLENSPLHF.

The J gene is TRBJ2-6, the V gene TRBV19; TRBD1 is a possible D gene (5 bases). The CDR3 runs 17 residues. V gave up 4 bases and J gave up 2 bases, with 15 bases separating them. Germline CDR1 and CDR2: LNHDA and SQIVND (reference sequence). CDR3 loop: CASSNRISRAGANVLTF. CDR3 DNA sequence: TGTGCCAGTAGTAATAGGATCAGCAGGGCTGGGGCCAACGTCCTGACTTTC.

The chain employs TRBV5-1 and TRBJ2-7, with TRBD1 matching over 10 bases. The CDR3 runs to 15 residues. From germline, CDR1 is SGHRS and CDR2 YFSETQ. The J segment lost 6 bases and the V segment lost 4 bases, leaving 10 bases of the junction unmatched. This CDR3 reads CASSLTGRDRGEQYF. The DNA of the CDR3 is TGCGCCAGCAGCCTAACCGGAAGGGACAGGGGCGAGCAGTACTTC.

This clone was seen just once. The chain couples TRBV28 to TRBJ2-1, with 7 bases identical to TRBD2. Germline lookup yields CDR1 MDHEN and CDR2 SYDVKM. V was clipped by 3 bases and J by 2 bases; unmatched bases: 7. CDR3 size: 16 residues. CDR3 region: CASSFVQRGAYNEQFF. As DNA, the CDR3 is TGTGCCAGCAGTTTTGTTCAGCGGGGAGCCTACAATGAGCAGTTCTTC.

V gene TRBV5-1 combines with J gene TRBJ1-4, with D tentatively TRBD1 (6 bases). Germline V gene data show CDR1 as SGHRS and CDR2 as YFSETQ. CDR3 size: 15 residues. V was clipped by 2 bases and J by 5 bases, with 13 bases between them. The CDR3 DNA is TGCGCCAGCAGCTTTTATGGGGGGCTAAATGAAAAACTGTTTTTT. As protein: CASSFYGGLNEKLFF.

The chain is built from TRBV9 and TRBJ1-5, with no clear D. CDR1 SGDLS and CDR2 YYNGEE come from the germline V gene. This CDR3 contains 14 residues. V lost 0 bases and J 6 bases, leaving 10 bases between the germline ends. For the CDR3, the DNA is TGTGCCAGCAGCGTAGGATCGGGTCTTCAGCCCCAGCATTTT. Translated, it gives CASSVGSGLQPQHF.

This chain uses TRBV18 with TRBJ2-7, with TRBD1 as a possible D gene (5 bases). From germline, CDR1 is KGHSH and CDR2 LQKENI. V gave up 2 bases and J gave up 3 bases, with 11 bases separating them. The CDR3 is made up of 14 amino acids. For the CDR3, the DNA is TGTGCCAGCTCACCATCATTGACAGACTACGAGCAGTACTTC. It is translated as CASSPSLTDYEQYF.

The rearrangement uses TRBV6-1 and TRBJ2-7; 9 bases are shared with TRBD1. Germline assignment: CDR1 MNHNS and CDR2 SASEGT. This CDR3 has 15 residues. V lost 6 bases and J lost 3; bases outside the gene matches: 9. CDR3 in amino acids: CASSAPGQGSYEQYF. Written as DNA, the CDR3 is TGTGCCAGCAGCGCACCGGGACAGGGAAGCTACGAGCAGTACTTC.